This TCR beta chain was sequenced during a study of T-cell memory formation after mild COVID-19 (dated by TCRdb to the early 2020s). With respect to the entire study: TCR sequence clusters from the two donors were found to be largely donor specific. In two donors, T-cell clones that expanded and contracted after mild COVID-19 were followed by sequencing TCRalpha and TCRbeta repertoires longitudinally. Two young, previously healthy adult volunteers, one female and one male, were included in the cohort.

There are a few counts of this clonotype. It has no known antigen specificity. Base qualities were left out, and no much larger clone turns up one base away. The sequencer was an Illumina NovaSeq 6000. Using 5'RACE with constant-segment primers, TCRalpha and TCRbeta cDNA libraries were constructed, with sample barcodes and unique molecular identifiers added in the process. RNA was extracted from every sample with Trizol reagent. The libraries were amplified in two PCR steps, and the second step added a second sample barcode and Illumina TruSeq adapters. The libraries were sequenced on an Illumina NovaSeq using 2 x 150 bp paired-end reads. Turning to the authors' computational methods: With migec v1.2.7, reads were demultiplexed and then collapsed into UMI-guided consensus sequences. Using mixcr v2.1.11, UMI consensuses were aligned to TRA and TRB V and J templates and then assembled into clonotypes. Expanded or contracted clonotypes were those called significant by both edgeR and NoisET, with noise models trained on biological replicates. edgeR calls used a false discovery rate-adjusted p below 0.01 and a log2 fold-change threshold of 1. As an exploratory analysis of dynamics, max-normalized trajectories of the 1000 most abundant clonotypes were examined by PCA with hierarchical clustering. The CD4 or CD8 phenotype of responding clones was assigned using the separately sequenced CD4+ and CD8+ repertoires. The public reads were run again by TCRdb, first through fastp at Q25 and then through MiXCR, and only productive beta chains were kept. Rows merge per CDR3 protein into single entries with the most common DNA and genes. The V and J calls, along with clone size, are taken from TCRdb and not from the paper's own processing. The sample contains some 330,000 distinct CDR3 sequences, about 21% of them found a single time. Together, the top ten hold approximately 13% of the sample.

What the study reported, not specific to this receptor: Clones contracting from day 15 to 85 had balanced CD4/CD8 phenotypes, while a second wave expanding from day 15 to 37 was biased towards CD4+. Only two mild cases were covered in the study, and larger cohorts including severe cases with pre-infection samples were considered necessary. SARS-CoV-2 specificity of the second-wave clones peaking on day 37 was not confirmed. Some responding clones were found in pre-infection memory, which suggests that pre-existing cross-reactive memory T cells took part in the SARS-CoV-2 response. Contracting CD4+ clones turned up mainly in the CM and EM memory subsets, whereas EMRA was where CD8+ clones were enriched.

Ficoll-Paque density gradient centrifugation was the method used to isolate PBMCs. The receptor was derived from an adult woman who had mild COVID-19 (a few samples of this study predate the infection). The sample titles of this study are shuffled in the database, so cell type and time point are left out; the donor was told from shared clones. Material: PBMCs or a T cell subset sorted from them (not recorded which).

The nucleotide sequence reads as follows: TGTGCCAGCAGTGCCCCCCGGGGCATTAGCTCCTACGAGCAGTACTTC. Its product reads: CASSAPRGISSYEQYF. Recombination joined TRBV6-1 with TRBJ2-7; the D region is possibly TRBD1 or TRBD2, each matching across 5 bases. Counted from cysteine to phenylalanine, this CDR3 has 16 amino acids. Only the CDR3 region is kept as DNA, spanning 48 bases read in frame from base 1. Via the germline V gene, CDR1 is MNHNS and CDR2 SASEGT. V is pared back by 4 bases and J by 0 bases, with 16 bases lying between the germline termini.